One T cell receptor (beta chain) is described in this entry. What it binds is unknown. Input was roughly 600 ng to 6,004 ng of genomic DNA from tumor or blood. Sequencing was performed with immunoSEQ multiplex PCR; in TCRdb, only in-frame clones are kept and a portion is missing. The sample yields around 13,000 clones, nearly 65% seen once. The data originate from a study of T cells in tumors after PD-1 blockade. Study findings and constraints: Among squamous cell carcinoma expanded CD8+ clones, 40% to 60% of exhausted ones versus roughly 29% of others were novel.

The germline V gene has CDR1 SGHNT and CDR2 YENEEA. The CDR3 consists of 14 residues. With 0 bases removed from V and 2 bases from J, the gap between germline ends came to 7 bases. Here the sequenced sample was tumor tissue, taken before anti-PD-1 treatment. The TCR was taken from a human donor with cutaneous squamous cell carcinoma. The chain combines TRBV11-3 with TRBJ2-5, with D hard to call. The CDR3 DNA follows: TGTGCCAGCAGCTTAGAACGGCAGCAAGAGACCCAGTACTTC. It translates to CASSLERQQETQYF. The full variable domain, completed using reference TRBV11-3 and TRBJ2-5, is EAGVVQSPRYKIIEKKQPVAFWCNPISGHNTLYWYLQNLGQGPELLIRYENEEAVDDSQLPKDRFSAERLKGVDSTLKIQPAELGDSAVYLCASSLERQQETQYFGPGTRLLVL.